The 30 T cell receptor beta chains in this list originate from one sample, sequenced in a study of blood T cell repertoires in COVID-19. Measured with immunoSEQ multiplex PCR; TCRdb has only the in-frame clones, and not every one. This table holds under 350,000 clones, 86% found once. The sample was PBMCs or T cells enriched from blood (not recorded which). Every receptor here comes from a woman younger than 35 who had recovered from COVID-19.

The genes are TRBV20-1 and TRBJ2-7; D not resolved. The V end lost 3 bases, the J end lost 2 bases, and 5 bases lay between the germline ends. This CDR3 is built from 11 residues. Germline loops: CDR1 DFQATT, CDR2 SNEGSKA (reference sequence). The CDR3 coding sequence is TGCAGTGCTAGCCGCGCCTACGAGCAGTACTTC. Residues: CSASRAYEQYF.

V usage is TRBV4-3 and J usage is TRBJ2-7, with D tentatively TRBD2 (5 bases). The CDR3 has 15 amino acids. Germline CDR1 reads LGHNA; CDR2 reads YSLEER. Trimming took off 0 bases at V and 0 bases at J, with 9 bases between the two ends. The CDR3 sequence is CASSQDHRGSYEQYF. In DNA form, the CDR3 reads TGCGCCAGCAGCCAAGACCACCGGGGCTCCTACGAGCAGTACTTC.

The chain uses TRBV19 and TRBJ1-1; 8 bases fit TRBD1. The length of the CDR3 is 18 residues. Germline lookup yields CDR1 LNHDA and CDR2 SQIVND (reference sequence). Trimming at V came to 5 bases and at J to 5 bases, leaving 19 bases not matched to a gene. The CDR3 here is CASSPLWSPRGRRTEAFF. The CDR3 DNA follows: TGTGCCAGTAGTCCCCTTTGGTCTCCCAGGGGGCGGAGGACTGAAGCTTTCTTT.

The rearrangement joins TRBV18 to TRBJ2-5, with unresolved D. V lost 3 bases, J lost 4 bases, and 6 bases lay in between. This CDR3 is built from 12 residues. The germline gives CDR1 KGHSH, CDR2 LQKENI. The CDR3 region has the DNA TGTGCCAGCTCACCGTCCTTAGAGACCCAGTACTTC. It yields the protein CASSPSLETQYF.

This clone was recorded a few times. The J gene is TRBJ1-5, the V gene TRBV7-2, with 7 positions matching TRBD1. Germline CDR1 is SGHTA and CDR2 is FQGNSA. The CDR3 runs 14 residues. The V and J ends lost 3 bases and 5 bases, in that order; junction bases with no gene match: 4. As DNA, the CDR3 is TGTGCCAGCAGCTTCGGACAGGATTATCAGCCCCAGCATTTT. Encoded protein: CASSFGQDYQPQHF. Supplemented by reference TRBV7-2 and TRBJ1-5, the full variable domain reads GAGVSQSPSNKVTEKGKDVELRCDPISGHTALYWYRQSLGQGLEFLIYFQGNSAPDKSGLPSDRFSAERTGGSVSTLTIQRTQQEDSAVYLCASSFGQDYQPQHFGDGTRLSIL.

This clone was recorded a few times. The chain recombines TRBV25-1 with TRBJ2-1; 7 bases line up with TRBD1. The CDR3 loop spans 13 amino acids. CDR1 is MGHDK, CDR2 SYGVNS, per germline. The J segment lost 12 bases and the V segment lost 3 bases, leaving 8 bases of the junction unmatched. The CDR3 is CASSDWDRKAQFF. The CDR3 nucleotides read TGTGCCAGCAGTGACTGGGACAGAAAGGCGCAGTTCTTC.

The chain carries TRBV2 and TRBJ1-1; D is perhaps TRBD1 (5 bases). Germline CDR1 reads SNHLY; CDR2 reads FYNNEI. V was pared by 3 bases and J by 1 base, with 9 bases between. This CDR3 region has 14 residues. DNA of the CDR3: TGTGCCAGCAGTGACAGGGTCGGGAACACTGAAGCTTTCTTT. Translation gives CASSDRVGNTEAFF.

The chain uses TRBV19 and TRBJ2-5, with 7 bases identical to TRBD2. Trimming cost V 10 bases and J 4 bases; bases outside gene matches: 15. Germline-derived CDR1 and CDR2 are LNHDA and SQIVND (reference sequence). This CDR3 spans 15 amino acids. Here the CDR3 reads CATRTGTTLGETQYF. CDR3 bases: TGTGCCACCCGAACCGGGACTACCCTCGGAGAGACCCAGTACTTC.

V gene TRBV4-1 combines with J gene TRBJ2-1; TRBD2 matches 8 bases. V lost 0 bases, J lost 10 bases, and 8 bases stayed unmatched. The CDR3 totals 15 residues. Germline V gene sequence: CDR1 MGHRA, CDR2 YSYEKL. The CDR3 spells CASSQDPGLGDEQFF. In nucleotides, the CDR3 is TGCGCCAGCAGCCAAGACCCGGGACTAGGCGACGAGCAGTTCTTC.

This clone was counted once. The rearrangement uses TRBV28 and TRBJ2-1; the D gene is possibly TRBD2 (5 bases). The CDR3 contains 16 residues. Germline-derived CDR1 and CDR2 are MDHEN and SYDVKM. V was shortened by 7 bases and J by 9 bases, with 25 bases between the two germline ends. CDR3: CASTNFIGLNGVEQFF. The CDR3 nucleotides read TGTGCCAGCACAAACTTCATCGGACTCAACGGGGTTGAGCAGTTCTTC. The whole variable domain, remainder taken from reference TRBV28 and TRBJ2-1, is DVKVTQSSRYLVKRTGEKVFLECVQDMDHENMFWYRQDPGLGLRLIYFSYDVKMKEKGDIPEGYSVSREKKERFSLILESASTNQTSMYLCASTNFIGLNGVEQFFGPGTRLTVL.

The rearrangement uses TRBV5-1 and TRBJ2-3; 9 bases are shared with TRBD1. The CDR3 consists of 18 residues. The V and J ends lost 0 bases and 2 bases, in that order; junction bases with no gene match: 10. Germline loops: CDR1 SGHRS, CDR2 YFSETQ. CDR3 DNA sequence: TGCGCCAGCAGCTTGGACTGGCCCGGGACAGGGAACACAGATACGCAGTATTTT. Its translation: CASSLDWPGTGNTDTQYF. Supplemented by reference TRBV5-1 and TRBJ2-3, the full variable domain reads KAGVTQTPRYLIKTRGQQVTLSCSPISGHRSVSWYQQTPGQGLQFLFEYFSETQRNKGNFPGRFSGRQFSNSRSEMNVSTLELGDSALYLCASSLDWPGTGNTDTQYFGPGTRLTVL.

V and J are TRBV18 and TRBJ1-4, with D perhaps TRBD1 (6 bases). The CDR3 extends over 16 amino acids. From germline, CDR1 is KGHSH and CDR2 LQKENI. Trimming took 6 bases from V and 7 from J, leaving 21 bases between them. CDR3 protein: CASSPSGDHRREKLFF. CDR3 sequence (DNA): TGTGCCAGCTCTCCCTCAGGGGACCACAGGCGTGAAAAACTGTTTTTT.

The chain has TRBV11-2 and TRBJ2-1; 14 positions match TRBD2. The germline V gene encodes CDR1 SGHAT and CDR2 FQNNGV. CDR3 length: 17 amino acids. The junction had 9 bases not matched to a gene; V was cut back by 5 bases and J by 6 bases. CDR3 region: CASSTLSGLAGVNEQFF. In DNA, the CDR3 is TGTGCCAGCAGCACATTATCGGGACTAGCGGGAGTCAATGAGCAGTTCTTC.

This clone was observed a handful of times. J is TRBJ2-5 and V is TRBV30; no firm D call. V was cut by 7 bases and J by 5 bases, with 20 bases left in between. The CDR3 extends over 14 amino acids. From germline, CDR1 is GTSNPN and CDR2 SVGIG (reference sequence). The CDR3 nucleotides are TGTGCCTTGGCGATAAGCGTTGTTGGGGAGACCCAGTACTTC. Its protein product is CALAISVVGETQYF.

This chain uses TRBV25-1 with TRBJ2-1; 11 bases map to TRBD1. Germline V lookup: CDR1 MGHDK, CDR2 SYGVNS. The CDR3 runs to 15 residues. V shed 8 bases and J 6 bases; nucleotides not matched to a gene: 9. The CDR3 DNA follows: TGTGCCAGCTGGGGTGGGGACAGGGGGGTCAATGAGCAGTTCTTC. Residues: CASWGGDRGVNEQFF.

The chain is built from TRBV13 and TRBJ1-1; perhaps TRBD1 as D (5 bases). V lost 5 bases, J lost 6 bases, and 22 bases lay in between. The V gene's germline CDR1 is PRHDT and CDR2 FYEKMQ (reference sequence). The CDR3 spans 16 residues. CDR3 amino acids: CASSPPLAGRFSEAFF. The DNA for the CDR3 is TGTGCCAGCAGCCCCCCGTTGGCAGGGAGGTTCTCTGAAGCTTTCTTT.

Concerning this clone itself: Additional DNA sequences in this sample encode the identical CDR3. The rearrangement uses TRBV5-1 and TRBJ1-1; unclear D gene. In germline, CDR1 is SGHRS, CDR2 YFSETQ. Trimming pared 2 bases from V and 0 bases from J, leaving 5 bases between. There are 13 residues in the CDR3. CDR3 sequence reads: CASSFELNTEAFF. DNA of the CDR3: TGCGCCAGCAGCTTCGAGCTGAACACTGAAGCTTTCTTT.

This sequence joins TRBV2 and TRBJ2-3; 7 nucleotides agree with TRBD2. The length of the CDR3 is 14 residues. Germline-derived CDR1 and CDR2 are SNHLY and FYNNEI. The V and J ends lost 6 bases and 0 bases, in that order; junction bases with no gene match: 3. CDR3: CASRRLASTDTQYF. The CDR3 nucleotides read TGTGCCAGCAGGAGACTAGCAAGCACAGATACGCAGTATTTT.

This clone has only one observation. Other DNA sequences from this sample encode an identical CDR3 as well. The chain couples TRBV7-2 to TRBJ2-1; 11 bases line up with TRBD2. Germline values: CDR1 SGHTA, CDR2 FQGNSA. J gave up 5 bases and V 1 base, and 1 base lay outside the gene matches. The CDR3 spans 15 residues. CDR3 in DNA: TGTGCCAGCAGCTTAGGACTAGCGGGGCACAATGAGCAGTTCTTC. This codes for CASSLGLAGHNEQFF.

This clone has only one observation. J is TRBJ2-6 and V is TRBV4-3, with 9 positions matching TRBD1. Germline-derived CDR1 and CDR2 are LGHNA and YSLEER. The CDR3 sequence is 17 residues long. V lost 1 base, J lost 4 bases, and 5 bases stayed unmatched. The CDR3 bases are TGCGCCAGCAGCCAAGGGACAGGGGCGCCGGGGGCCAACGTCCTGACTTTC. Translated, it gives CASSQGTGAPGANVLTF.

The V gene is TRBV5-4, the J gene TRBJ1-6; 7 bases line up with TRBD1. V was clipped by 4 bases and J by 7 bases; unmatched bases: 8. The CDR3 is made up of 15 amino acids. CDR1 and CDR2 from the germline V gene are SGHNT and YYREEE (reference sequence). Here the CDR3 reads CASSQGQAFNSPLHF. For the CDR3, the DNA is TGTGCCAGCAGCCAAGGACAGGCCTTCAATTCACCCCTCCACTTT. Based on the CDR3 plus reference TRBV5-4 and TRBJ1-6, the full variable domain is ETGVTQSPTHLIKTRGQQVTLRCSSQSGHNTVSWYQQALGQGPQFIFQYYREEENGRGNFPPRFSGLQFPNYSSELNVNALELDDSALYLCASSQGQAFNSPLHFGNGTRLTVT.

This clone occurred once. The chain uses TRBV7-6 and TRBJ2-1, with TRBD2 identical over 9 bases. The germline gives CDR1 SGHVS, CDR2 FNYEAQ. Trimming at V came to 6 bases and at J to 4 bases, leaving 7 bases not matched to a gene. The CDR3 runs to 15 residues. The chain's CDR3 is CASRPGLAIYNEQFF. CDR3 DNA sequence: TGTGCCAGCAGACCCGGACTAGCGATTTACAATGAGCAGTTCTTC.

V is TRBV9 and J is TRBJ2-7, with 7 bases lining up with TRBD1. From germline, CDR1 is SGDLS and CDR2 YYNGEE. CDR3 length: 15 amino acids. The ends lost 0 bases at V and 2 bases at J; junction bases unmatched: 5. The CDR3 loop reads CASSVGQGVAYEQYF. CDR3 DNA: TGTGCCAGCAGCGTAGGGCAGGGGGTGGCCTACGAGCAGTACTTC.

The J gene is TRBJ1-2, the V gene TRBV28; D is unresolved. The germline gives CDR1 MDHEN, CDR2 SYDVKM. V was trimmed by 3 bases and J by 1 base, leaving 9 bases between them. CDR3 length: 14 residues. CDR3 bases: TGTGCCAGCAGTTTGAGGGAGGTTAACTATGGCTACACCTTC. It yields the protein CASSLREVNYGYTF.

On this clone: Other DNA variants within this sample encode the same CDR3. The J gene is TRBJ2-2, the V gene TRBV15; 7 bases line up with TRBD2. CDR1 and CDR2 from the germline V gene are LNHNV and YYDKDF (reference sequence). This CDR3 has 14 amino acids. The CDR3 sequence is CATKAGPNTGELFF. Written as DNA, the CDR3 is TGTGCTACGAAAGCGGGACCAAACACCGGGGAGCTGTTTTTT.

The chain is built from TRBV6-1 and TRBJ2-6, with a possible D match to TRBD1 (6 bases). V gave up 4 bases and J gave up 3 bases, with 19 bases separating them. This CDR3 is 18 amino acids long. CDR1 MNHNS and CDR2 SASEGT come from the germline V gene. The CDR3 protein is CASSAVGASSFGANVLTF. CDR3 nucleotides: TGTGCCAGCAGTGCCGTGGGGGCTAGCTCTTTTGGGGCCAACGTCCTGACTTTC.

Note on this clone: Other DNA sequences of this sample code for an identical CDR3. CDR3: CASSLRGSNQPQHF. The CDR3, as DNA: TGTGCCAGCAGTTTAAGGGGATCGAATCAGCCCCAGCATTTT. V is TRBV27 and J is TRBJ1-5; D perhaps matches TRBD1 (5 bases). Germline V gives CDR1 MNHEY, CDR2 SMNVEV (reference sequence). The ends were cut back, 2 bases at V and 4 bases at J, with 9 bases in the middle. The CDR3 loop spans 14 amino acids.

This clone appeared a single time. V is TRBV5-6 and J is TRBJ2-7, with 10 bases aligning to TRBD1. The CDR3 totals 15 residues. Trimming cost V 3 bases and J 4 bases; bases outside gene matches: 7. Germline V gene lookup returns CDR1 SGHDT and CDR2 YYEEEE. This chain's CDR3 is CASSYPGQGKYEQYF. CDR3 sequence (DNA): TGTGCCAGCAGCTACCCGGGACAGGGGAAGTACGAGCAGTACTTC.

The chain has TRBV30 and TRBJ1-2, with D unclear. The V and J ends lost 0 bases and 8 bases respectively, with 13 bases between them. From germline, CDR1 is GTSNPN and CDR2 SVGIG (reference sequence). There are 13 residues in the CDR3. CDR3 protein: CAWSVHAGVGYTF. For the CDR3, the DNA is TGTGCCTGGAGTGTCCATGCCGGGGTAGGCTACACCTTC. Combining the CDR3 with reference TRBV30 and TRBJ1-2 gives the whole variable domain SQTIHQWPATLVQPVGSPLSLECTVEGTSNPNLYWYRQAAGRGLQLLFYSVGIGQISSEVPQNLSASRPQDRQFILSSKKLLLSDSGFYLCAWSVHAGVGYTFGSGTRLTVV.

The chain combines TRBV28 with TRBJ2-2; weak D call: TRBD2 (5 bases). CDR3 length: 14 amino acids. With 3 bases removed from V and 5 bases from J, the gap between germline ends came to 10 bases. Germline CDR1 reads MDHEN; CDR2 reads SYDVKM. This CDR3 is CASSFVGSTGELFF. Here the CDR3 DNA reads TGTGCCAGCAGTTTTGTAGGGAGTACCGGGGAGCTGTTTTTT.